The rows below give T cell receptor beta chains drawn from one sample of a study of CD8 T cells in Susac syndrome. TCRdb fed the immunoSEQ multiplex PCR reads into MiXCR, producing one record per CDR3 protein. This sample has approximately 200,000 distinct CDR3 sequences, with roughly 94% found just once. The sample consisted of CD4+ T cells from PBMCs. The receptors derive from a human donor with multiple sclerosis. Each CDR3 is given with its conserved first and last residue. A D gene is named only where the DNA matches it firmly. Where a row states a size, it is once, few, many or the class of an expanded clone; other rows omit it.

clone_size	d_call	j_call	v_call	cdr3_nt	cdr3_aa
NA	NA	TRBJ1-2	TRBV20-1	TGCAGTGCCCTCGGCGCCGGCCATTCACCCAACTATGGCTACACCTTC	CSALGAGHSPNYGYTF
NA	NA	TRBJ1-5	TRBV12-3/TRBV12-4	TGTGCCAGCAGTTTTGGGGGCCCGGGGGGCAATCAGCCCCAGCATTTT	CASSFGGPGGNQPQHF
NA	NA	TRBJ1-1	TRBV12-3/TRBV12-4	TGTGCCGGAAAGACGGCCCCCTGGGGTGAAGCTTTCTTT	CAGKTAPWGEAFF
once	NA	TRBJ2-7	TRBV12-3/TRBV12-4	TGTGCCAGCAGGGTTGGAGGCTCCTACGAGCAGTACTTC	CASRVGGSYEQYF
NA	NA	TRBJ2-5	TRBV20-1	TGCAGTGCTAGAATCGCGCCCGTCCAAGAGACCCAGTACTTC	CSARIAPVQETQYF
NA	NA	TRBJ2-1	TRBV14	TGTGCCAGCAGCCGAGTGGGGGGTGAGCAGTTCTTC	CASSRVGGEQFF
NA	TRBD1	TRBJ2-5	TRBV2	TGTGCCAGCAGAAGGGACAGGCAAGAGACCCAGTACTTC	CASRRDRQETQYF
NA	NA	TRBJ2-5	TRBV7-9	TGTGCCAGTAACGGCTTTCAAGAGACCCAGTACTTC	CASNGFQETQYF
NA	TRBD2	TRBJ2-1	TRBV29-1	TGCAGCGTTGTTACTAGCGGGGGAGGCTCCTACAATGAGCAGTTCTTC	CSVVTSGGGSYNEQFF
once	TRBD2	TRBJ2-7	TRBV20-1	TGCAGTGCTAGATGGGAAGCGGGGGGGTCCTACGAGCAGTACTTC	CSARWEAGGSYEQYF
NA	NA	TRBJ2-5	TRBV29-1	TGCAGCGTTGAAGTTTCAGCAGCCGGGGGGACCCAGTACTTC	CSVEVSAAGGTQYF
NA	TRBD2	TRBJ2-1	TRBV29-1	TGCAGCGCGGGTCGGACTAGCGGGGGCAGTGAGCAGTTCTTC	CSAGRTSGGSEQFF
NA	NA	TRBJ1-1	TRBV30	TGTGCCTGGGCCCTGGGCACCCACGAAGGGACTGAAGCTTTCTTT	CAWALGTHEGTEAFF
once	TRBD2	TRBJ2-1	TRBV27	TGTGCCACAACGGGAGGGCCCCTGAACAATGAGCAGTTCTTC	CATTGGPLNNEQFF
NA	TRBD1	TRBJ1-5	TRBV30	TGTGCCTGGAGTATGGGACAGCCTAGCAATCAGCCCCAGCATTTT	CAWSMGQPSNQPQHF
NA	NA	TRBJ1-3	TRBV29-1	TGCAGCGCTAGCAGCAGTCCCTCTGGAAACACCATATATTTT	CSASSSPSGNTIYF
NA	NA	TRBJ2-2	TRBV7-9	TGTGCCAGTGCCGGGGAGCTGTTTTTT	CASAGELFF
NA	NA	TRBJ2-1	TRBV3-1	TGTGCCAGCAGCCAAGATCAGAACCCGGGGATTGCGCAGTTCTTC	CASSQDQNPGIAQFF
once	NA	TRBJ2-3	TRBV5-4	TGTGCCAGCAGCTTTTGGGGTTCGGTAGATACGCAGTATTTT	CASSFWGSVDTQYF
NA	NA	TRBJ1-4	TRBV3-1	TGTGCCAGCACGAGGGGTACAACTAATGAAAAACTGTTTTTT	CASTRGTTNEKLFF
NA	NA	TRBJ2-6	TRBV29-1	TGCAGCGTTGTAGGGGACCCAGGGTCTGGGGCCAACGTCCTGACTTTC	CSVVGDPGSGANVLTF
NA	TRBD2	TRBJ2-6	TRBV23-1	TGCGCCAGCAGTCCTAGGACGGGGGGACCTGGGGCCAACGTCCTGACTTTC	CASSPRTGGPGANVLTF
NA	NA	TRBJ1-5	TRBV5-6	TGTGCCAGCAGCAGGGGGGGGAGCCAGCCCCAGCATTTT	CASSRGGSQPQHF
NA	TRBD1	TRBJ2-7	TRBV29-1	TGCAGCGTTGAAGTGGCGGGACAGGGGTACGAGCAGTACTTC	CSVEVAGQGYEQYF
once	NA	TRBJ1-2	TRBV6-6	TGTGCCAGCAGGCCGAGTGCTTATGGCTACACCTTC	CASRPSAYGYTF
NA	NA	TRBJ1-2	TRBV12-3/TRBV12-4	TGTGCCAGCAGTCAACAGTATGGCTACACCTTC	CASSQQYGYTF
NA	NA	TRBJ2-1	TRBV5-1	TGCGCCAGCAGCCTCCTTATGGGGGGGCGCGGTGAGCAGTTCTTC	CASSLLMGGRGEQFF
NA	NA	TRBJ1-1	TRBV29-1	TGCAGCGTCGGACCTGGGAACACTGAAGCTTTCTTT	CSVGPGNTEAFF
NA	TRBD2	TRBJ2-3	TRBV29-1	TGCAGCGTTTCGCGACTAGCGGGGTTTAGCACAGATACGCAGTATTTT	CSVSRLAGFSTDTQYF
few	NA	TRBJ2-5	TRBV5-1	TGTGCCAGCAGCTTGGGCCAAGAGACCCAGTACTTC	CASSLGQETQYF
NA	TRBD2	TRBJ2-1	TRBV2	TGTGCCAGCAGCCTTTCGGGCGGGGGGACCTACAATGAGCAGTTCTTC	CASSLSGGGTYNEQFF
NA	NA	TRBJ1-1	TRBV12-3/TRBV12-4	TGTGCCAGCAGTCCCAGGTCCTCCATGAACACTGAAGCTTTCTTT	CASSPRSSMNTEAFF
once	NA	TRBJ1-6	TRBV12-3/TRBV12-4	TGTGCCAGCAGTCTGGCTAAGGAAGTCCCCCTCCACTTT	CASSLAKEVPLHF
once	NA	TRBJ2-2	TRBV12-3/TRBV12-4	TGTGCCAGCCTTCGGGGACGAGGCACCGGGGAGCTGTTTTTT	CASLRGRGTGELFF
NA	NA	TRBJ1-5	TRBV30	TGTGCCTGGAGTGTACCAACGGGGGCCCAGCCCCAGCATTTT	CAWSVPTGAQPQHF
NA	NA	TRBJ1-6	TRBV5-1	TGCGCCAGCAGCTTGGACCCAGGGTATTCACCCCTCCACTTT	CASSLDPGYSPLHF
NA	TRBD1	TRBJ1-2	TRBV20-1	TGCAGTGCTAGCCACAGGGGCAGTGGCTACACCTTC	CSASHRGSGYTF
NA	NA	TRBJ1-3	TRBV30	TGTGCCTGGAGTTCCGGGCAGGCCAATGGAAACACCATATATTTT	CAWSSGQANGNTIYF
NA	NA	TRBJ1-5	TRBV29-1	TGCAGCTTTCAAGAGAATAGCAATCAGCCCCAGCATTTT	CSFQENSNQPQHF
NA	NA	TRBJ2-1	TRBV24-1	TGTGCCACCAGTGATGTAACCGGGACTGCCTTCTTC	CATSDVTGTAFF
NA	NA	TRBJ2-3	TRBV29-1	TGCAGCGTTGAAGAAGGGGGGAGACCTAATACGCAGTATTTT	CSVEEGGRPNTQYF
NA	NA	TRBJ2-7	TRBV12-3/TRBV12-4	TGTGCCAGCAGTTTCTCGCCCCACTACGAGCAGTACTTC	CASSFSPHYEQYF
NA	NA	TRBJ1-2	TRBV3-1	TGTGCCAGCAAGGACATACGAGGCTATGGCTACACCTTC	CASKDIRGYGYTF
NA	NA	TRBJ2-1	TRBV25-1	TGTGCCAGCAGTGAACGACAGGAGCAGTTCTTC	CASSERQEQFF
NA	NA	TRBJ1-1	TRBV20-1	TGCAGTGCTAGAGAAGCAGGGCTTACTGAAGCTTTCTTT	CSAREAGLTEAFF
once	NA	TRBJ2-3	TRBV29-1	TGCAGCGTTGAGGAGGGGGCGACGGATACGCAGTATTTT	CSVEEGATDTQYF
NA	NA	TRBJ1-5	TRBV3-1	TGTGCCAGCAGCCAAGAACCGGGGGATCAGCCCCAGCATTTT	CASSQEPGDQPQHF
NA	NA	TRBJ1-5	TRBV24-1	TGTGCCACCAGTGACACAGGCTCAAGGGCCCAGCATTTT	CATSDTGSRAQHF
NA	NA	TRBJ2-5	TRBV2	TGTGCCAGTATCGGGACCACAACACTGGAGACCCAGTACTTC	CASIGTTTLETQYF
NA	NA	TRBJ2-7	TRBV9	TGTGCCAGCAGCACCGGTATGGGAGGTCCTCCCTACGAGCAGTACTTC	CASSTGMGGPPYEQYF